This T cell receptor beta chain was sequenced for a study of naive and memory T cell subsets. The library had UMIs added by 3' ligation of an oligonucleotide to TCR cDNA. Adult healthy volunteers gave 2.5 ml peripheral blood for whole-blood RNA. This clonotype was picked up a small number of times. The CDR3 extends over 15 amino acids. Germline loops: CDR1 SGHNT, CDR2 YYREEE (reference sequence). V lost 2 bases and J 0 bases, leaving 9 bases between the germline ends. Ligated cDNA underwent four rounds of PCR with nested alpha and beta constant region primers and SP2. Using its own MiXCR run on the 5' RACE reads, TCRdb lists one record per CDR3 protein. The sample contains roughly 56,000 distinct CDR3 sequences, around 7.7% of which appear only once.

This chain joins TRBV5-4 and TRBJ1-5; D is uncertain. The receptor comes from a male donor in good health. CDR3 in amino acids: CASSLGSDSNQPQHF. The DNA of the CDR3 is TGTGCCAGCAGCTTAGGTTCTGATAGCAATCAGCCCCAGCATTTT.